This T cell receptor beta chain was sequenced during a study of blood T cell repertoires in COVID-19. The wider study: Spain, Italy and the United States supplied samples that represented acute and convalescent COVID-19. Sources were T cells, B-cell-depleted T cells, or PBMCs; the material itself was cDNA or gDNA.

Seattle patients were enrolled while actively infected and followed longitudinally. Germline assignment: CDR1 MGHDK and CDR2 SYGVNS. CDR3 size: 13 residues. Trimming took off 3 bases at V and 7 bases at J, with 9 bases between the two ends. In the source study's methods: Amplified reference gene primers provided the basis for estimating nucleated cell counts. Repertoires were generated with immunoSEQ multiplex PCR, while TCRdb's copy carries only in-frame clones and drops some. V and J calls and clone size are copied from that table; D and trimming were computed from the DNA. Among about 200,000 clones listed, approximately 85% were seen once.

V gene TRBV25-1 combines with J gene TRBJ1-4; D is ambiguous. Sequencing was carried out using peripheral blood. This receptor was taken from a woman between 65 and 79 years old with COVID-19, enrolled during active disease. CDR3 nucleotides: TGTGCCAGCAGTGATACGAACGGTGAAAAACTGTTTTTT. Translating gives CASSDTNGEKLFF.